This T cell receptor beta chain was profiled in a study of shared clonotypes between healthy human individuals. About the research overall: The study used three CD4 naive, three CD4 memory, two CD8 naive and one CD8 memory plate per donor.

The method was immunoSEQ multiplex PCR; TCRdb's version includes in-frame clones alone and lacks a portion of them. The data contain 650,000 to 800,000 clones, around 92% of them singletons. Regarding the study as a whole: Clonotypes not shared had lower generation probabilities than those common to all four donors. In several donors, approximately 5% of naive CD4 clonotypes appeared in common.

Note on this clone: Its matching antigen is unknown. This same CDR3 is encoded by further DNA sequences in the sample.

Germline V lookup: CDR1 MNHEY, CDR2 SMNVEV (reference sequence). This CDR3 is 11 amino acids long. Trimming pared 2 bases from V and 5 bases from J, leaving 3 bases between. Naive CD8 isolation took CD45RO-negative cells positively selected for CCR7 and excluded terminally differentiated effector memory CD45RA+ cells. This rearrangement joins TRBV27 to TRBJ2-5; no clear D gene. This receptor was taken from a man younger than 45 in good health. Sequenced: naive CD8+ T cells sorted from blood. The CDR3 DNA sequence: TGTGCCAGCAGTTTAGGCGAGACCCAGTACTTC. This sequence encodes CASSLGETQYF.